This passage covers 32 T cell receptor beta chains from one sample sequenced in a study of long-term antiretroviral therapy in people with HIV. With survey level as its setting, the immunoSEQ assay was v3.0. This table comes from immunoSEQ multiplex PCR, and its TCRdb copy is limited to in-frame clones, with some not included. This repertoire shows 20,000 to 25,000 clones, under 85% found once; its top ten account for approximately 11%. Sequenced material: unsorted PBMCs, taken 1.1 years before starting antiretroviral therapy. The source of these receptors is a woman aged 40 to 49 with HIV.

The gene calls are TRBV11-3 and TRBJ2-1; 7 bases match TRBD1. This CDR3 is built from 15 residues. Germline V CDR1 and CDR2: SGHNT, YENEEA. The V segment lost 5 bases and the J segment 7 bases; nucleotides outside the gene matches: 11. The CDR3 nucleotides are TGTGCCAGCAGCCTCCGACAGGGTTTGGGGAATGAGCAGTTCTTC. It encodes CASSLRQGLGNEQFF. Complete variable domain (other parts from reference TRBV11-3 and TRBJ2-1): EAGVVQSPRYKIIEKKQPVAFWCNPISGHNTLYWYLQNLGQGPELLIRYENEEAVDDSQLPKDRFSAERLKGVDSTLKIQPAELGDSAVYLCASSLRQGLGNEQFFGPGTRLTVL.

The chain employs TRBV7-8 and TRBJ2-2; 8 bases match TRBD2. The J segment lost 6 bases and the V segment lost 4 bases, leaving 13 bases of the junction unmatched. The CDR3 is made up of 17 amino acids. CDR1 is SGHVS and CDR2 is FQNEAQ in the germline V gene. The CDR3 loop is CASSSDERENKAGELFF. The CDR3 DNA is TGTGCCAGCAGCTCCGATGAGCGGGAGAATAAGGCCGGGGAGCTGTTTTTT. The full variable domain, in which reference TRBV7-8 and TRBJ2-2 provide the parts outside the CDR3, is GAGVSQSPRYKVAKRGQDVALRCDPISGHVSLFWYQQALGQGPEFLTYFQNEAQLDKSGLPSDRFFAERPEGSVSTLKIQRTQQEDSAVYLCASSSDERENKAGELFFGEGSRLTVL.

The chain employs TRBV19 and TRBJ2-2; D is possibly TRBD1 (7 bases). This CDR3 is 17 amino acids long. V was trimmed by 3 bases and J by 4 bases, leaving 18 bases between them. Germline CDR1 reads LNHDA; CDR2 reads SQIVND (reference sequence). The CDR3, as DNA: TGTGCCAGTAGTATCGACGCGACAGGGAGGAGCACCGGGGAGCTGTTTTTT. This sequence encodes CASSIDATGRSTGELFF.

This clone appeared a single time. The V call is TRBV30, the J call TRBJ2-1; D gene ambiguous. Germline CDR1 and CDR2: GTSNPN and SVGIG (reference sequence). This CDR3 contains 13 residues. V was trimmed by 0 bases and J by 5 bases, leaving 8 bases between them. Here the CDR3 DNA reads TGTGCCTGGAGTGTACCAGGAAACAATGAGCAGTTCTTC. Translating gives CAWSVPGNNEQFF. Using reference TRBV30 and TRBJ2-1 for the parts outside the CDR3, the full variable domain is SQTIHQWPATLVQPVGSPLSLECTVEGTSNPNLYWYRQAAGRGLQLLFYSVGIGQISSEVPQNLSASRPQDRQFILSSKKLLLSDSGFYLCAWSVPGNNEQFFGPGTRLTVL.

The gene calls are TRBV30 and TRBJ1-3; tentatively, D is TRBD1 (5 bases). The length of the CDR3 is 14 residues. V was cut by 4 bases and J by 3 bases, with 13 bases left in between. Germline CDR1 reads GTSNPN; CDR2 reads SVGIG (reference sequence). In DNA, the CDR3 is TGTGCCTGGAACCCCGCAGGGTATGGAAACACCATATATTTT. It translates to CAWNPAGYGNTIYF. Full variable domain (missing parts from reference TRBV30 and TRBJ1-3): SQTIHQWPATLVQPVGSPLSLECTVEGTSNPNLYWYRQAAGRGLQLLFYSVGIGQISSEVPQNLSASRPQDRQFILSSKKLLLSDSGFYLCAWNPAGYGNTIYFGEGSWLTVV.

The genes are TRBV5-1 and TRBJ1-3; D remains unclear. In germline, CDR1 is SGHRS, CDR2 YFSETQ. This CDR3 is built from 13 residues. Trimming took 3 bases from V and 2 from J, leaving 6 bases between them. CDR3 nucleotide sequence: TGCGCCAGCAGCTCCGACCCTGGAAACACCATATATTTT. This sequence encodes CASSSDPGNTIYF.

CDR3 in DNA: TGTGCCAGCAGCTTAAGATTGCTAGCCAGTGCCGGGGAGCTGTTTTTT. It translates to CASSLRLLASAGELFF. The rearrangement links TRBV7-2 to TRBJ2-2; D may be TRBD2 (5 bases). V shed 2 bases and J shed 6 bases, with 16 bases lying between them. Looked up from germline, CDR1 is SGHTA and CDR2 is FQGNSA. The CDR3 contains 16 residues.

J is TRBJ1-2 and V is TRBV29-1; TRBD1 is a possible D gene (6 bases). V gave up 0 bases and J gave up 8 bases, with 16 bases separating them. The CDR3 runs 14 residues. The germline V gene encodes CDR1 SQVTM and CDR2 ANQGSEA. For the CDR3, the DNA is TGCAGCGTTGAAGATGTGAGAACAGGGCGCGGCTACACCTTC. The encoded protein is CSVEDVRTGRGYTF.

The chain couples TRBV18 to TRBJ2-3; 8 bases are a match to TRBD1. The trim removed 5 bases at V and 5 bases at J, leaving 3 bases unmatched. CDR3 length equals 13 residues. Germline CDR1 reads KGHSH; CDR2 reads LQKENI. As DNA, the CDR3 is TGTGCCAGCTCAGACACAGGGGGAGATACGCAGTATTTT. It is translated as CASSDTGGDTQYF. The variable domain in full, with the rest retrieved from reference TRBV18 and TRBJ2-3, is NAGVMQNPRHLVRRRGQEARLRCSPMKGHSHVYWYRQLPEEGLKFMVYLQKENIIDESGMPKERFSAEFPKEGPSILRIQQVVRGDSAAYFCASSDTGGDTQYFGPGTRLTVL.

There are a few counts of this clone. The gene calls are TRBV5-6 and TRBJ2-7, with unresolved D. The CDR3 contains 13 residues. Trimming removed 0 bases at V and 4 bases at J, with 8 bases between. In germline, CDR1 is SGHDT, CDR2 YYEEEE. DNA for the CDR3: TGTGCCAGCAGCTTGGAGGCCGGGTACGAGCAGTACTTC. As protein: CASSLEAGYEQYF.

This clone was observed once. The CDR3 sequence: CASSLAGSGWYEQYF. The CDR3 nucleotides read TGTGCCAGCAGTTTAGCGGGAAGCGGTTGGTACGAGCAGTACTTC. The V gene is TRBV6-6, the J gene TRBJ2-7; 8 positions agree with TRBD2. The CDR3 runs to 15 residues. With 4 bases clipped from V and 4 bases from J, the junction kept 9 bases outside the gene matches. Per germline, CDR1 MNHNY and CDR2 SVGAGI (reference sequence).

The rearrangement links TRBV6-5 to TRBJ2-7; a weak D match, TRBD2 (6 bases). The CDR3 sequence is 12 residues long. Germline V gene lookup returns CDR1 MNHEY and CDR2 SVGAGI. The V and J ends lost 10 bases and 13 bases respectively, with 23 bases between them. CDR3 region: CANRKGRDAGYF. The CDR3 bases are TGTGCCAACCGGAAGGGGCGGGACGCAGGTTACTTC.

The chain joins TRBV6-5 to TRBJ1-2; D gene ambiguous. CDR1 and CDR2 (germline): MNHEY, SVGAGI. The CDR3 has 14 residues. Between the trimmed V and J ends, which lost 1 base and 1 base, there was a span of 7 bases. This CDR3 reads CASSYYGINYGYTF. The DNA for the CDR3 is TGTGCCAGCAGTTACTACGGGATTAACTATGGCTACACCTTC.

The rearrangement uses TRBV10-1 and TRBJ2-2; D not resolved. CDR1 and CDR2 from the germline V gene are WNHNN and SYGVQD (reference sequence). The length of the CDR3 is 13 residues. Trimming took off 3 bases at V and 6 bases at J, with 8 bases between the two ends. This chain's CDR3 is CASSDLDPGELFF. The CDR3 nucleotides are TGCGCCAGCAGTGATCTGGACCCCGGGGAGCTGTTTTTT.

This clone was seen only a few times. The chain joins TRBV11-2 to TRBJ1-2; D unresolved. Germline CDR1 reads SGHAT; CDR2 reads FQNNGV. V lost 4 bases to trimming and J lost 7 bases, with 13 bases between them. The CDR3 has 13 residues. CDR3 loop: CASSSLEGGGYTF. The CDR3 DNA reads as TGTGCCAGCAGCTCTCTCGAGGGTGGTGGCTACACCTTC.

The rearrangement uses TRBV6-5 and TRBJ1-1; D is unresolved. Germline values: CDR1 MNHEY, CDR2 SVGAGI. V dropped 6 bases and J dropped 1 base, with 15 bases sitting between them. CDR3 length equals 15 residues. The CDR3 DNA follows: TGTGCCAGCAGAAGCGGGTTCCAGGAGAACACTGAAGCTTTCTTT. Its translation is CASRSGFQENTEAFF.

This chain uses TRBV29-1 with TRBJ2-1, with a possible D match to TRBD2 (6 bases). V was shortened by 3 bases and J by 3 bases, with 6 bases between the two germline ends. From germline, CDR1 is SQVTM and CDR2 ANQGSEA. This CDR3 comprises 12 residues. The DNA for the CDR3 is TGCAGCGTTGAGGGGGGCTACAATGAGCAGTTCTTC. Protein product: CSVEGGYNEQFF.

This clone was seen a handful of times. The V and J genes are TRBV9 and TRBJ2-1, with TRBD2 matching 9 bases. The CDR3 runs to 16 residues. Germline trimming cut 3 bases from V and 6 bases from J; bases unmatched to any gene: 10. Germline V gene sequence: CDR1 SGDLS, CDR2 YYNGEE. CDR3 sequence (DNA): TGTGCCAGCAGCGCCCTACTAGCGGGTTTCGGCAATGAGCAGTTCTTC. Protein sequence: CASSALLAGFGNEQFF. Complete variable domain (other parts from reference TRBV9 and TRBJ2-1): DSGVTQTPKHLITATGQRVTLRCSPRSGDLSVYWYQQSLDQGLQFLIQYYNGEERAKGNILERFSAQQFPDLHSELNLSSLELGDSALYFCASSALLAGFGNEQFFGPGTRLTVL.

This clone was observed a single time. The genes are TRBV5-4 and TRBJ1-2; unclear D gene. The CDR3 is 13 amino acids. The germline V and J ends were trimmed by 1 base and 4 bases, with 8 bases remaining between them. Germline loops: CDR1 SGHNT, CDR2 YYREEE (reference sequence). The CDR3 DNA reads as TGTGCCAGCAGCTTGTCCCAGGTCTATGGCTACACCTTC. This sequence encodes CASSLSQVYGYTF.

This chain links TRBV21-1 with TRBJ1-5; the table's D call TRBD1 went unverified against the DNA. TRBV21-1 is listed as a pseudogene. The CDR3 runs 19 residues. DNA for the CDR3: TGTGCCAGCAGCAAAGGGTATCGGGACAGGAGGGGGGGAATTTGGCCCCAGCATTTT. Protein sequence: CASSKGYRDRRGGIWPQHF.

Here the CDR3 reads CAINSGSEAFF. The CDR3 DNA reads as TGTGCCATCAATTCCGGGAGTGAAGCTTTCTTT. This chain links TRBV10-3 with TRBJ1-1; D uncertain. V gave up 7 bases and J gave up 7 bases, with 10 bases separating them. Germline CDR1 reads ENHRY; CDR2 reads SYGVKD. The CDR3 loop spans 11 amino acids.

The sample holds one count of this clone. The chain couples TRBV30 to TRBJ2-4; unclear D gene. Germline-derived CDR1 and CDR2 are GTSNPN and SVGIG (reference sequence). V was pared by 2 bases and J by 2 bases, with 7 bases between. The CDR3 contains 13 residues. CDR3 DNA: TGTGCCTGGAGTATGGGTACCAAAAACATTCAGTACTTC. Its protein is CAWSMGTKNIQYF.

The chain links TRBV5-4 to TRBJ2-7; 10 nucleotides line up with TRBD2. V lost 4 bases to trimming and J lost 3 bases; unmatched junction nucleotides: 4. Germline CDR1 and CDR2: SGHNT and YYREEE (reference sequence). The CDR3 sequence is 14 residues long. CDR3 protein: CASSLWTSGYEQYF. The DNA of the CDR3 is TGTGCCAGCAGCCTCTGGACTAGCGGCTACGAGCAGTACTTC.

The chain recombines TRBV5-1 with TRBJ1-4, with 7 bases identical to TRBD1. The CDR3 runs to 16 residues. The J segment lost 5 bases and the V segment lost 4 bases, leaving 11 bases of the junction unmatched. The germline gives CDR1 SGHRS, CDR2 YFSETQ. CDR3 sequence (DNA): TGCGCCAGCAGCGCATTCGCTTCAGGGGGGAATGAAAAACTGTTTTTT. Residues: CASSAFASGGNEKLFF.

The rearrangement uses TRBV13 and TRBJ2-1, with TRBD1 matching over 7 bases. Trimming took 10 bases from V and 8 from J; bases not matched to a gene: 11. CDR3 size: 13 residues. CDR1 and CDR2 from the germline V gene are PRHDT and FYEKMQ (reference sequence). The CDR3 nucleotides read TGTGCCACGAGGGGGCTAGGGGATCATGAGCAGTTCTTC. It codes for CATRGLGDHEQFF.

Only a few counts were recorded for this clone. The J gene is TRBJ2-2, the V gene TRBV6-1, with a weak D call TRBD2 (5 bases). The germline V gene has CDR1 MNHNS and CDR2 SASEGT. The CDR3 length is 15 residues. V lost 7 bases and J 2 bases, leaving 14 bases between the germline ends. The CDR3 DNA reads as TGTGCCAGCAAGAAGTATAGCGCAAACACCGGGGAGCTGTTTTTT. Amino acids: CASKKYSANTGELFF.

The rearrangement uses TRBV5-1 and TRBJ2-7; 9 bases are shared with TRBD1. This CDR3 contains 13 residues. From germline, CDR1 is SGHRS and CDR2 YFSETQ. V dropped 4 bases and J dropped 3; count of bases not matched to a gene: 2. The DNA for the CDR3 is TGCGCCAGCAGCGAGGACAGGGGCTACGAGCAGTACTTC. Its translation is CASSEDRGYEQYF.

The chain joins TRBV6-1 to TRBJ2-1; no clear D. The V gene's germline CDR1 is MNHNS and CDR2 SASEGT. V was shortened by 5 bases and J by 6 bases, with 8 bases between the two germline ends. The CDR3 is 12 amino acids. The CDR3 is CASSQPPNEQFF. Written as DNA, the CDR3 is TGTGCCAGCAGTCAACCCCCCAATGAGCAGTTCTTC.

This clone came up a few times. This chain links TRBV10-1 with TRBJ1-5, with D tentatively TRBD1 (5 bases). Germline V gives CDR1 WNHNN, CDR2 SYGVQD (reference sequence). The CDR3 contains 21 residues. The CDR3 here is CGQLPGTSEPCDGYSNQPQHF. The CDR3 DNA reads TGCGGCCAGTTACCCGGGACGTCGGAGCCTTGCGACGGATATAGCAATCAGCCCCAGCATTTT.

V usage is TRBV14 and J usage is TRBJ1-2, with a weak D call TRBD1 (6 bases). V shed 1 base and J shed 0 bases, with 27 bases lying between them. CDR3 length equals 21 residues. Germline lookup yields CDR1 SGHDN and CDR2 FVKESK. The CDR3 protein is CASSQVAFGTWDILTNYGYTF. For the CDR3, the DNA is TGTGCCAGCAGCCAAGTAGCTTTCGGGACCTGGGACATCCTAACTAACTATGGCTACACCTTC.

The rearrangement joins TRBV9 to TRBJ2-3; the D is unclear. The CDR3 consists of 17 residues. The V gene's germline CDR1 is SGDLS and CDR2 YYNGEE. The V end lost 3 bases, the J end lost 6 bases, and 23 bases lay between the germline ends. CDR3 loop: CASSGAYHSRLVDTQYF. Here the CDR3 DNA reads TGTGCCAGCAGCGGCGCTTACCATTCCCGACTGGTTGATACGCAGTATTTT.

The rearrangement links TRBV30 to TRBJ1-4; D unclear. This CDR3 has 13 amino acids. The germline V gene has CDR1 GTSNPN and CDR2 SVGIG (reference sequence). V gave up 0 bases and J gave up 8 bases, with 10 bases separating them. The CDR3 nucleotides read TGTGCCTGGAGTGTAAACCTGGGAGAAAAACTGTTTTTT. It translates to CAWSVNLGEKLFF.